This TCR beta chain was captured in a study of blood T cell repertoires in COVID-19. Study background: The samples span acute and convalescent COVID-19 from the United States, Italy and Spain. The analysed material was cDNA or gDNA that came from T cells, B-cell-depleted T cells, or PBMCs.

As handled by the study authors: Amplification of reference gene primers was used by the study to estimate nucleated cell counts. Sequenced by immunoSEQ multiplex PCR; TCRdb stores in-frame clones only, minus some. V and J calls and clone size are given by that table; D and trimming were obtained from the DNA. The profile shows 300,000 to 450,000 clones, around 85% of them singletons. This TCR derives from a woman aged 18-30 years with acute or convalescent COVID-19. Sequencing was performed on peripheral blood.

CDR3: CASSGIRCALSGANVLTF. CDR3 nucleotide sequence: TGTGCCAGCAGCGGTATTAGATGCGCCTTATCTGGGGCCAACGTCCTGACTTTC. V usage is TRBV7-9 and J usage is TRBJ2-6; D unresolved. Germline assignment: CDR1 SEHNR and CDR2 FQNEAQ (reference sequence). Trimming removed 5 bases at V and 1 base at J, with 18 bases between. This CDR3 is built from 18 residues. The full variable domain, in which reference TRBV7-9 and TRBJ2-6 provide the parts outside the CDR3, is DTGVSQNPRHKITKRGQNVTFRCDPISEHNRLYWYRQTLGQGPEFLTYFQNEAQLEKSRLLSDRFSAERPKGSFSTLEIQRTEQGDSAMYLCASSGIRCALSGANVLTFGAGSRLTVL.